This T cell receptor (beta chain) was identified during a study of blood T cells in healthy people across ages (dated by TCRdb to the mid-2010s). Study-wide context: In model experiments, template switching captured roughly one uniquely barcoded TCR beta cDNA molecule for every two T cells. Donors of different ages were randomly distributed across sequencing lanes to avoid experimental bias. The donors were split into four age groups: young (average 16 years), middle-aged (about 40), aged (about 56) and long-lived (approximately 80). For two donors (one aged 18 to 30 and one aged 80 or older), the study analyzed two additional independent replicas of 1 million unique cDNA reads from the same blood draw. To track age-related changes in TCR beta repertoire diversity, the study relied on deep sequencing normalized with unique cDNA molecular identifiers.

Regarding this clonotype: The antigen it binds to is not known. Base-call qualities are not available, and no considerably larger clone is one nucleotide away.

Library preparation was by 5' RACE. The sample was run on an Illumina HiSeq 2500. The second PCR ran for roughly 7 to 11 cycles and used a J-beta primer mix along with a sample-barcoded 5' primer. Each TCR beta cDNA molecule received a unique molecular identifier from a template-switch 5' adaptor carrying 12 random nucleotides. At least 2.5 million CDR3-containing paired-end reads were obtained from each sample. First-strand cDNA synthesis was performed from all RNA using the Mint cDNA synthesis kit, with priming by a TRBC-specific oligonucleotide. Following uracil-DNA glycosylase treatment, a first 18-cycle PCR with universal primers M1SS and BC2_uni_R was performed on all cDNA. The published analysis was carried out like this. Normalization of each sample was performed by random selection of 1 million high-quality reads, each carrying a distinct molecular identifier. Reads with shared molecular identifiers were discarded instead of being binned into consensus sequences. MiTCR, run with a Q25 quality threshold and the strictest error-elimination algorithm, handled CDR3 identification, clonotype clustering and error correction. Lower-bound total TCR beta diversity was estimated with a nonparametric unseen species model using Euler transformation. Through fastp at Q25 and MiXCR, TCRdb rebuilt clones from the public reads, retaining in-frame beta chains. Rows matching on CDR3 protein sequence are summarized as one entry with the most common DNA and genes. TCRdb, not the authors, supplied the V and J calls. The sample table holds 780,000 or so distinct CDR3 sequences, of which 45% to 70% were seen once. About a quarter of the sample rests with the top ten.

Overall results and qualifications from the work: Estimates of total diversity from one million sequenced T cells were regarded as lower bounds and underestimates. Compared with the aged group, the long-lived group had more naive CD4+ T cells, fewer expanded clones and increased TCR diversity, suggesting age selection. The percentage of naive T cells measured by flow cytometry correlated strongly with observed TCR beta diversity. As age increased, observed TCR beta diversity per million T cells dropped in a roughly linear way, and a significant reduction was already evident by age 40. Because donor CMV infection status was unknown, age-related changes in expanded clonotypes were potentially confounded. Because profiling used bulk unsorted PBMCs, naive and antigen-experienced compartments could not be compared conclusively.

The approximately 39 donors, aged 6 to 90 years, were systemically healthy Caucasian individuals from Russia. Each donor gave 8 to 10 milliliters of peripheral blood, collected into EDTA-treated Vacutainer tubes. Ficoll-Paque density-gradient centrifugation was used to isolate PBMCs, with at least 6.5 million per sample. Total RNA was extracted from PBMCs with Trizol reagent, with at least 5 micrograms obtained per sample. For every donor, flow cytometry on a PBMC aliquot measured the percentage of naive CD45RAhigh/CD27high T cells. For CDR1 and CDR2, the germline V gene lists MNHNS and SASEGT. The CDR3 contains 14 residues, cysteine and phenylalanine counted. Only CDR3 DNA remains: 42 bases, in frame from the first base.

The sequence was obtained from a man aged 35 to 55 in good health. Recombination joined TRBV6-1 with TRBJ2-4; D gene: possibly TRBD2, on 5 matching bases. The J call may be faulty, since TRBJ2-7 better matches the DNA end. Sequencing was carried out using blood. The DNA sequence is as follows: TGTGCCAGCAGTCTGAGCGGCCAGACCTACGAGCAGTACTTC. The resulting protein is CASSLSGQTYEQYF.